This TCR beta chain was obtained from a study of Ad26.COV2.S vaccination and SARS-CoV-2 variants. This clone was seen only once. Method: immunoSEQ multiplex PCR; TCRdb's copy keeps in-frame clones and lacks some. The table has over 400,000 clones, roughly nine tenths seen once. Treatment indicated: over 15 received Ad26.COV2.S at low or high dose, single or two shots; five or six received placebo; per-sample allocation not given. Specimens were obtained on day 63 following the first vaccine or placebo injection. This TCR came from a person aged 18-60 years who received the Ad26.COV2.S COVID-19 vaccine or a placebo. Source: peripheral blood, taken in a trial of Ad26.COV2.S vaccine versus placebo.

The CDR3 here is CASSQDGTTGANVLTF. The CDR3 nucleotides are TGTGCCAGCAGCCAAGACGGGACAACTGGGGCCAACGTCCTGACTTTC. The chain links TRBV3-1 (or the pseudogene TRBV3-2) to TRBJ2-6, with a possible D match to TRBD1 (6 bases). The germline V gene encodes CDR1 LGHDT and CDR2 YNNKEL (reference sequence). The length of the CDR3 is 16 residues. The V end lost 0 bases, the J end lost 2 bases, and 8 bases lay between the germline ends.